Listed here are 14 T cell receptor beta chains from one sample, sequenced in a study of metastatic and nonmetastatic thyroid tumors. TCRdb re-called clones via MiXCR from the PCR reads. The sample has about 15,000 clones, around 25% seen once. Patients had received no treatment of any kind before thyroid surgery. Sequencing was done on a sample of tumor tissue. The receptors were sampled from a female donor with papillary thyroid cancer or a benign thyroid nodule (not recorded which). Some clones in this sample may be carry-over from other donors' samples.

V usage is TRBV6-1 and J usage is TRBJ2-7; 12 nucleotides line up with TRBD2. Germline CDR1 and CDR2: MNHNS and SASEGT. The trim removed 1 base at V and 2 bases at J, leaving 6 bases unmatched. The CDR3 runs to 17 residues. The CDR3 loop is CASSEGVLAGGPYEQYF. The DNA for the CDR3 is TGTGCCAGCAGTGAAGGGGTCCTAGCGGGAGGGCCCTACGAGCAGTACTTC.

In this sample, this clone is medium-sized. The chain couples TRBV19 to TRBJ1-2; 7 bases line up with TRBD1. Trimming at V came to 6 bases and at J to 8 bases, leaving 9 bases not matched to a gene. This CDR3 spans 13 amino acids. The germline gives CDR1 LNHDA, CDR2 SQIVND (reference sequence). CDR3 amino acids: CASRLTGEGGYTF. The CDR3 nucleotides read TGTGCCAGTAGACTCACAGGGGAGGGAGGCTACACCTTC.

This clone has ten or more counts. CDR3 bases: TGTGCCAGCAGCGTAGAGCTAAACAATGAGCAGTTCTTC. Translating it yields CASSVELNNEQFF. J is TRBJ2-1 and V is TRBV9; D not resolved. The length of the CDR3 is 13 residues. CDR1 is SGDLS and CDR2 is YYNGEE in the germline V gene. Trimming pared 0 bases from V and 5 bases from J, leaving 6 bases between.

This clone came up many times. The V and J genes are TRBV5-1 and TRBJ2-2, with D perhaps TRBD1 (6 bases). Germline CDR1 reads SGHRS; CDR2 reads YFSETQ. Trimming removed 4 bases from V and 1 base from J, with 14 bases in between. CDR3 length: 16 amino acids. The chain's CDR3 is CASSASGQRNTGELFF. CDR3 DNA sequence: TGCGCCAGCAGCGCCTCCGGACAGCGGAACACCGGGGAGCTGTTTTTT.

This clone was seen ten or more times. The chain links TRBV11-3 to TRBJ2-1; D remains ambiguous. This CDR3 has 13 amino acids. Trimming cost V 2 bases and J 5 bases, with 7 bases left between them. Per germline, CDR1 SGHNT and CDR2 YENEEA. For the CDR3, the DNA is TGTGCCAGCAGCTTATTCGGTAACAATGAGCAGTTCTTC. It encodes CASSLFGNNEQFF.

This clone was detected many times. The chain combines TRBV7-2 with TRBJ2-3; TRBD1 matches at 10 bases. The CDR3 is made up of 17 amino acids. The germline gives CDR1 SGHTA, CDR2 FQGNSA. The ends lost 4 bases at V and 2 bases at J; junction bases unmatched: 9. The CDR3 sequence is CASSSGTGDLYTDTQYF. The CDR3 coding sequence is TGTGCCAGCAGCTCCGGGACAGGGGACTTATACACAGATACGCAGTATTTT.

There are a few counts of this clone. The V gene is TRBV5-6, the J gene TRBJ2-7, with a tentative D call TRBD1 (5 bases). V was cut by 8 bases and J by 7 bases, with 22 bases left in between. The CDR3 covers 14 residues. CDR1 and CDR2 from the germline V gene are SGHDT and YYEEEE. CDR3 sequence: CASSTPTVRTEQYF. The CDR3 DNA sequence: TGTGCCAGTAGCACCCCGACAGTTCGAACGGAGCAGTACTTC. The full variable domain, its missing parts supplied by reference TRBV5-6 and TRBJ2-7, is DAGVTQSPTHLIKTRGQQVTLRCSPKSGHDTVSWYQQALGQGPQFIFQYYEEEERQRGNFPDRFSGHQFPNYSSELNVNALLLGDSALYLCASSTPTVRTEQYFGPGTRLTVT.

This clone is deemed large. V gene TRBV2 combines with J gene TRBJ2-5; a possible D gene is TRBD2 (6 bases). CDR1 is SNHLY and CDR2 is FYNNEI in the germline V gene. The CDR3 covers 15 residues. V dropped 4 bases and J dropped 4 bases, with 16 bases sitting between them. The chain's CDR3 is CASSGGDTPGETQYF. The CDR3 nucleotides are TGTGCCAGCAGTGGGGGGGATACACCGGGAGAGACCCAGTACTTC.

Many counts were recorded for this clone. The CDR3 sequence: CATADTEHSPLHF. The CDR3 DNA reads as TGTGCCACCGCGGACACCGAACATTCACCCCTCCACTTT. The V and J genes are TRBV10-3 and TRBJ1-6; maybe TRBD1 (5 bases). V was clipped by 10 bases and J by 8 bases, with 15 bases between them. CDR1 is ENHRY and CDR2 is SYGVKD in the germline V gene. The length of the CDR3 is 13 residues.

This clone is medium-sized by share. J is TRBJ1-5 and V is TRBV19; no definite D call. The germline V gene encodes CDR1 LNHDA and CDR2 SQIVND (reference sequence). V dropped 3 bases and J dropped 7 bases, with 10 bases sitting between them. This CDR3 comprises 13 residues. The CDR3 nucleotides are TGTGCCAGTAGTATGGGAAGGGAACAGCCCCAGCATTTT. Its protein product is CASSMGREQPQHF.

This clone was seen many times. The chain is built from TRBV12-3 or TRBV12-4 and TRBJ2-7; the D gene is possibly TRBD1 (6 bases). The CDR3 totals 13 residues. Trimming pared 3 bases from V and 3 bases from J, leaving 9 bases between. Here the CDR3 reads CASSLGDIYEQYF. CDR3 sequence (DNA): TGTGCCAGCAGTTTGGGGGACATCTACGAGCAGTACTTC.

This clone was counted ten times or more. The junction shows a germline mismatch at one end, possibly a read error. The V and J genes are TRBV14 and TRBJ2-1; D is possibly TRBD1 (6 bases). The CDR3 covers 12 residues. The germline gives CDR1 SGHDN, CDR2 FVKESK. The CDR3 region has the DNA TGTGCCAGCAGTCAAGACAGGCTCGTGCAGTTCTTC. Translation: CASSQDRLVQFF. Looking up the rest from reference TRBV14 and TRBJ2-1 gives the full variable domain: EAGVTQFPSHSVIEKGQTVTLRCDPISGHDNLYWYRRVMGKEIKFLLHFVKESKQDESGMPNNRFLAERTGGTYSTLKVQPAELEDSGVYFCASSQDRLVQFFGPGTRLTVL.

This clone was recorded many times. The chain combines TRBV9 with TRBJ2-3; the D is unclear. Between the trimmed V and J ends, which lost 3 bases and 3 bases, there was a span of 5 bases. CDR1 and CDR2 from the germline V gene are SGDLS and YYNGEE. The CDR3 runs 12 residues. CDR3 loop: CASSGSTDTQYF. The CDR3 bases are TGTGCCAGCAGCGGGTCAACAGATACGCAGTATTTT.

In this sample, this clone turned up a few times. The chain combines TRBV28 with TRBJ1-5; no firm D call. The germline CDR1 and CDR2 sequences are MDHEN and SYDVKM. The CDR3 runs to 17 residues. V was trimmed by 8 bases and J by 0 bases, leaving 20 bases between them. Here the CDR3 reads CASGPRYYRDSNQPQHF. The CDR3 region has the DNA TGTGCCAGCGGTCCCCGGTATTACCGGGATAGCAATCAGCCCCAGCATTTT. Full variable domain (outside the CDR3, taken from reference TRBV28 and TRBJ1-5): DVKVTQSSRYLVKRTGEKVFLECVQDMDHENMFWYRQDPGLGLRLIYFSYDVKMKEKGDIPEGYSVSREKKERFSLILESASTNQTSMYLCASGPRYYRDSNQPQHFGDGTRLSIL.